This passage covers 8 T cell receptor beta chains from one sample sequenced in a study of CD8 T cells in Susac syndrome. Reverse transcription used roughly 0.5 to 1 ug RNA and random hexamers. One entry per CDR3 protein results from TCRdb running MiXCR on the immunoSEQ multiplex PCR reads. The repertoire has around 200,000 distinct CDR3 sequences, approximately 94% of them found once; the top ten carry more than 0.08%. The source material was CD4+ T cells from PBMCs. These receptors were taken from a human donor with Susac syndrome.

This clonotype was picked up a small number of times. CDR3 DNA sequence: TGTGCCAGCAGCCGGGACGGAATCGAGCAGTACTTC. It encodes CASSRDGIEQYF. The chain joins TRBV2 to TRBJ2-7; D is perhaps TRBD1 or TRBD2 (5 bases each). The germline gives CDR1 SNHLY, CDR2 FYNNEI. This CDR3 has 12 amino acids. The germline V and J ends were trimmed by 6 bases and 6 bases, with 12 bases remaining between them.

In its sample, this clonotype was seen once. The V gene is TRBV2, the J gene TRBJ2-3; D might be TRBD2 (6 bases). CDR3 size: 13 residues. Trimming shortened V by 5 bases and J by 5 bases, and 11 bases separated the two germline ends. The V gene's germline CDR1 is SNHLY and CDR2 FYNNEI. CDR3 in DNA: TGTGCCAGCAGTACCCGGGGGATAGATACGCAGTATTTT. Its translation: CASSTRGIDTQYF.

In DNA, the CDR3 is TGTGCCAGTAGTCCGTTTAATAGCAATCAGCCCCAGCATTTT. Amino acids: CASSPFNSNQPQHF. J is TRBJ1-5 and V is TRBV19; D remains unclear. V lost 5 bases and J lost 0, with 8 bases in between. Germline V gene lookup returns CDR1 LNHDA and CDR2 SQIVND (reference sequence). CDR3 size: 14 residues. The variable domain in full, completed from reference TRBV19 and TRBJ1-5, reads DGGITQSPKYLFRKEGQNVTLSCEQNLNHDAMYWYRQDPGQGLRLIYYSQIVNDFQKGDIAEGYSVSREKKESFPLTVTSAQKNPTAFYLCASSPFNSNQPQHFGDGTRLSIL.

The chain links TRBV28 to TRBJ2-5, with 10 bases fitting TRBD1. This CDR3 comprises 15 residues. V shed 7 bases, J shed 4 bases, and the junction held 9 bases outside the gene matches. The germline V gene encodes CDR1 MDHEN and CDR2 SYDVKM. The CDR3, as DNA: TGTGCCAGCACGCCACCTCGGACAGGGGGAGAGACCCAGTACTTC. Translation gives CASTPPRTGGETQYF.

This rearrangement joins TRBV20-1 to TRBJ2-4; TRBD1 agrees at 9 bases. The CDR3 contains 14 residues. The trim removed 6 bases at V and 2 bases at J, leaving 5 bases unmatched. CDR1 and CDR2 (germline): DFQATT, SNEGSKA (reference sequence). The CDR3 nucleotides are TGCAGTGCCCTTACAGGGGGCCCCAAAAACATTCAGTACTTC. It translates to CSALTGGPKNIQYF.

The chain employs TRBV20-1 and TRBJ1-1; D possibly corresponds to TRBD1 (6 bases). CDR1 is DFQATT, CDR2 SNEGSKA, per germline (reference sequence). V lost 5 bases and J 0 bases, leaving 13 bases between the germline ends. The CDR3 has 14 amino acids. The CDR3 bases are TGCAGTGCTGGTATACAGGGCCTGAACACTGAAGCTTTCTTT. Encoded protein: CSAGIQGLNTEAFF.

This chain joins TRBV3-1 and TRBJ2-7, with D possibly TRBD2 on 6 matching bases. The CDR3 is made up of 14 amino acids. The germline V and J ends were trimmed by 3 bases and 0 bases, with 9 bases remaining between them. Germline CDR1 and CDR2: LGHDT and YNNKEL (reference sequence). CDR3 DNA sequence: TGTGCCAGCAGCCAGGCGGGGATCTCCTACGAGCAGTACTTC. Translation gives CASSQAGISYEQYF.

This rearrangement joins TRBV28 to TRBJ2-1; D is perhaps TRBD1 (7 bases). The germline V gene has CDR1 MDHEN and CDR2 SYDVKM. V was pared by 6 bases and J by 5 bases, with 11 bases between. CDR3 length: 13 amino acids. In nucleotides, the CDR3 is TGTGCCAGCAGCCAGGGGGGCCACAATGAGCAGTTCTTC. It translates to CASSQGGHNEQFF.